The T cell receptor beta chain under discussion was sequenced for a study of cytomegalovirus exposure and HLA in healthy donors. Study background: A data release that came early held approximately 85 million unique TCRs from HLA-typed donors.

A multiplex PCR was run with 60 Vbeta primers and 13 Jbeta primers. Profiled with immunoSEQ multiplex PCR; TCRdb holds only in-frame clones, not every one. The sample comprises fewer than 200,000 clones, 75% to 90% of which are singletons, and 1.1% rests with the top ten. The V end lost 3 bases, the J end lost 7 bases, and 11 bases lay between the germline ends. This CDR3 region has 13 residues. Germline CDR1 is SGDLS and CDR2 is YYNGEE. Findings and caveats of the study: Analysis was carried out at a later point, and it linked a missense DCLRE1C variant to TCR beta V- and J-gene trimming. Solely CMV serostatus was available to characterize immune exposure.

This clone showed up just once. Its cognate antigen is unknown. The sequence was collected from a boy younger than 10 in good health and CMV-seronegative. Sequencing was performed on PBMCs. The V gene is TRBV9, the J gene TRBJ1-5, with unresolved D. The CDR3 region has the DNA TGTGCCAGCAGCGACTACTTAGGCCAGCCCCAGCATTTT. Protein sequence: CASSDYLGQPQHF.